The 9 T cell receptor beta chains presented below share a single source sample, sequenced in a study of blood T cell repertoires in COVID-19. The method was immunoSEQ multiplex PCR; TCRdb's version includes in-frame clones alone and lacks a portion of them. The profile shows around 180,000 clones, roughly 83% of them singletons. Sequencing input: PBMCs or T cells enriched from blood (not recorded which). The receptor source for this set is a woman younger than 45 who had recovered from COVID-19.

This clone was seen a few times. This chain connects TRBV7-9 to TRBJ2-4, with D perhaps matching TRBD2 (5 bases). The CDR3 runs 19 residues. Germline V gene lookup returns CDR1 SEHNR and CDR2 FQNEAQ (reference sequence). The ends were cut back, 5 bases at V and 0 bases at J, with 23 bases in the middle. The CDR3 DNA reads as TGTGCCAGCAGCCCCGGGGTGGATGCAGGCGCTCTAGCCAAAAACATTCAGTACTTC. Translating it yields CASSPGVDAGALAKNIQYF.

The rearrangement uses TRBV7-8 and TRBJ2-3; the D gene is possibly TRBD2 (6 bases). The germline V gene has CDR1 SGHVS and CDR2 FQNEAQ. The CDR3 covers 16 residues. V was cut by 5 bases and J by 2 bases, with 17 bases left in between. The CDR3 DNA sequence: TGTGCCAGCAGCCTCGAGTCCGGGACTCTCACAGATACGCAGTATTTT. This sequence encodes CASSLESGTLTDTQYF.

The chain has TRBV2 and TRBJ1-6, with 10 positions matching TRBD1. The CDR3 consists of 14 residues. V shed 6 bases, J shed 7 bases, and the junction held 3 bases outside the gene matches. Germline values: CDR1 SNHLY, CDR2 FYNNEI. This chain's CDR3 is CASRPGQGNSPLHF. CDR3 in DNA: TGTGCCAGCAGACCGGGACAGGGGAATTCACCCCTCCACTTT.

V gene TRBV10-3 combines with J gene TRBJ2-5; 9 bases are shared with TRBD2. Germline CDR1 reads ENHRY; CDR2 reads SYGVKD. V lost 5 bases and J lost 1; bases outside the gene matches: 2. The CDR3 is 14 residues long. The CDR3 region is CAISPAGGQETQYF. The CDR3 DNA reads as TGTGCCATCAGTCCAGCGGGAGGCCAAGAGACCCAGTACTTC.

The chain employs TRBV19 and TRBJ1-5; 8 bases map to TRBD1. The CDR3 runs to 15 residues. Germline lookup yields CDR1 LNHDA and CDR2 SQIVND (reference sequence). Trimming cost V 6 bases and J 7 bases; bases outside gene matches: 11. This chain's CDR3 is CASSPTGTGRQPQHF. The CDR3 DNA reads TGTGCCAGTAGCCCAACCGGGACAGGAAGGCAGCCCCAGCATTTT.

This chain uses TRBV6-5 with TRBJ2-1; possibly TRBD2 for D (5 bases). Looked up from germline, CDR1 is MNHEY and CDR2 is SVGAGI. The length of the CDR3 is 13 residues. Trimming took 6 bases from V and 9 from J, leaving 15 bases between them. CDR3 in amino acids: CASSRRSSGEQFF. CDR3 sequence (DNA): TGTGCCAGCAGCCGGAGGAGCAGCGGTGAGCAGTTCTTC.

This chain uses TRBV6-5 with TRBJ2-3, with TRBD1 matching over 8 bases. The V and J ends lost 7 bases and 4 bases, in that order; junction bases with no gene match: 10. CDR1 MNHEY and CDR2 SVGAGI come from the germline V gene. The CDR3 is 15 amino acids. CDR3 coding DNA: TGTGCCAGCAACCCCGGACAGGGTGCGGCAGATACGCAGTATTTT. This encodes CASNPGQGAADTQYF.

The rearrangement links TRBV6-2 or TRBV6-3 to TRBJ1-4; D is ambiguous. Trimming shortened V by 1 base and J by 6 bases, and 9 bases separated the two germline ends. The CDR3 sequence is 14 residues long. Germline CDR1 reads MNHEY; CDR2 reads SVGEGT. The CDR3, as DNA: TGTGCCAGCAGTTACTGGGAGGGCGATGAAAAACTGTTTTTT. It specifies CASSYWEGDEKLFF.

The chain recombines TRBV27 with TRBJ1-2; D gene ambiguous. The CDR3 is 15 amino acids. Trimming shortened V by 6 bases and J by 4 bases, and 18 bases separated the two germline ends. CDR1 and CDR2 (germline): MNHEY, SMNVEV (reference sequence). CDR3 nucleotides: TGTGCCAGCAGCCCCGTTACGAGCGGAGTCTATGGCTACACCTTC. It yields the protein CASSPVTSGVYGYTF.